This section outlines one T cell receptor beta chain sequence together with its context. Its antigen remains unidentified. The junction and the germline gene differ at one end; a read error may be behind it. The record originates from a study of T cells in Graves' hyperthyroidism and ophthalmopathy (dated by TCRdb to the late 2010s). Turning to the overall study: Peripheral blood samples were taken at initial diagnosis, before any treatment was given. TCR Vbeta CDR3 sequencing of 135 peripheral blood samples (under 45 ophthalmopathy, 75 or so hyperthyroidism and about 17 progressor patients) is reported in the paper. An independent validation cohort of around 19 hyperthyroidism patients and 17 patients who later progressed to ophthalmopathy tested prospective prediction of ophthalmopathy. The 100 or so discovery patients were divided at random into training and test sets in a 7:3 ratio. Following sampling, methimazole starting at 30 mg daily was given to hyperthyroidism patients, and high-dose intravenous methylprednisolone was given to ophthalmopathy patients. Thyroid tissue and blood T-cell repertoires from several Graves' hyperthyroidism patients were also compared in the study. To identify distinguishing TCR V-J signatures, a discovery cohort of some 99 patients was used, comprising approximately 40 with Graves' ophthalmopathy and 57 with stable Graves' hyperthyroidism. The paper's findings and limits, for the study overall: Most expanded thyroid clonotypes (frequency above 0.001) were also detected in blood, suggesting blood repertoires may reflect thyroid immune responses. In validation, the model predicted progression to ophthalmopathy with 65% to 71% sensitivity and about 73% specificity, a median of approximately 6.7 months before onset. Sample size was not statistically predetermined, and investigators were not blinded to group allocation. In cross-validation, a model built on a 13 V-J signature told ophthalmopathy apart from stable hyperthyroidism with 87.88% sensitivity and around 81% specificity, and in testing the same model reached 80%/75%.

The TCR beta CDR3 regions were amplified from RNA transcripts. A first-round RT-PCR of the TCR CDR3 used the HTBI primer set with the Qiagen OneStep RT-PCR kit. Libraries were constructed in a second round of multiplex PCR, after which size selection and purification were performed. The libraries were sequenced on an Illumina HiSeq2000 using paired-end 100 bp reads. In the paper's pipeline: SOAPnuke was used to process the raw data, with reads discarded if the reads contained adapters or uncalled bases, had a mean Phred below 15, or lacked an exact constant-primer or identifier match. COPE v1.2.5 was used to merge the high-quality paired reads, and each unique nucleotide sequence was defined as a clonotype. MiTCR v1.1 was used to align clonotypes to the IMGT TRBV, TRBD and TRBJ reference segments. Only V-J combinations with frequency above 0.0001, covering 99% to 99.2% of repertoires, were analysed. The TCS score was defined as F50 (clonal expansion) divided by E x V (chaos), with BLOSUM62-based TCRdist calculated between CDR3 peptides within each V-J. Welch's t-statistics and random forest reduced fewer than 550 V-J features to about 12, which were used in a naive Bayes classifier (R e1071). TCRdb handled the public reads itself, with Q25 trimming in fastp and clone calling in MiXCR, and kept productive beta chains. Duplicate CDR3 protein sequences are folded into a single record with the most common DNA and genes. V and J calls and clone size were set by TCRdb, not the authors. The sample table shows 600,000 or so distinct CDR3 sequences, and roughly 15% are seen once. The ten biggest clones cover approximately 12% of the sample.

In the ophthalmopathy patients, disease was moderately to severely active, with a Clinical Activity Score of 3 or more, a NOSPECS grade of 4 or more, and a duration of less than 3 months. Any patient with an uncontrolled infection, another autoimmune disease, pregnancy or lactation was excluded. Clinical symptoms, serum thyroxine and TRAb, thyroid ultrasound, and orbital computed tomography formed the basis for the diagnoses. Ficoll-Paque density gradient centrifugation was used to isolate PBMCs from approximately 10 ml of fresh peripheral blood. Trizol reagent was used to extract total RNA, and RNA quality was then checked on an Agilent 2100 Bioanalyzer. CDR1 and CDR2 (MDHEN, SYDVKM) derive from the germline V gene. The CDR3 runs 14 residues from the cysteine to the phenylalanine. Only CDR3 DNA is held: 42 bases, read in frame from base 1.

Sequencing was done on a sample of blood. The sequence was obtained from a woman aged 50 to 60 with Graves' ophthalmopathy. This chain joins TRBV28 to TRBJ1-4; 6 matching bases give a weak D call of TRBD1. The DNA is TGTGCCGGCAGCCCTGACAGGCGAAATGAAAAACTGTTTTTT. Translated, this is CAGSPDRRNEKLFF.